This T cell receptor beta chain was captured by sequencing in a study of blood T cell repertoires in COVID-19. The germline CDR1 and CDR2 sequences are SGHTA and FQGNSA. Trimming removed 2 bases from V and 2 bases from J, with 13 bases in between. This CDR3 is built from 15 residues. Original data processing: Researchers report that nucleated cell counts were estimated from reference gene primer amplification. Sequenced by immunoSEQ multiplex PCR; TCRdb stores in-frame clones only, minus some. The DNA was the basis for D and trimming; V, J and clone size are from that table. In the table there are about 140,000 clones, 65% to 90% of which are singletons.

The TCR originated in a man aged 45-60 years with acute or convalescent COVID-19. Sequenced material: peripheral blood. The genes are TRBV7-2 and TRBJ2-7; tentative D call: TRBD1 (5 bases). Here the CDR3 reads CASSLPFPGTYEQYF. CDR3 bases: TGTGCCAGCAGCTTACCGTTCCCAGGGACCTACGAGCAGTACTTC. The variable domain in full, completed from reference TRBV7-2 and TRBJ2-7, reads GAGVSQSPSNKVTEKGKDVELRCDPISGHTALYWYRQSLGQGLEFLIYFQGNSAPDKSGLPSDRFSAERTGGSVSTLTIQRTQQEDSAVYLCASSLPFPGTYEQYFGPGTRLTVT.